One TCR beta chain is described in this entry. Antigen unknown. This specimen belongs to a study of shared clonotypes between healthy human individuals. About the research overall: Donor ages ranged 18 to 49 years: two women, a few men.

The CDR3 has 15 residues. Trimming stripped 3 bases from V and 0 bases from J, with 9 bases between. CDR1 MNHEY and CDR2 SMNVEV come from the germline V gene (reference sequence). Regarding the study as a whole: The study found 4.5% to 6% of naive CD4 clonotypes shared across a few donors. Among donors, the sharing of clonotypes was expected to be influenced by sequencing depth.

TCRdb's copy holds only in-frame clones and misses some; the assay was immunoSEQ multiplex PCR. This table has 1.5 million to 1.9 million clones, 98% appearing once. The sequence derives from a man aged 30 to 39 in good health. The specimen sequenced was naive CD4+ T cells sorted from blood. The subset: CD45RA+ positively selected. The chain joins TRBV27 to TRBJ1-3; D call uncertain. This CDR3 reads CASSFTGVSGNTIYF. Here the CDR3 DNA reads TGTGCCAGCAGTTTCACCGGGGTCTCTGGAAACACCATATATTTT.